This T cell receptor beta chain was retrieved from a study of T cells in Graves' hyperthyroidism and ophthalmopathy. RNA transcripts served as the template for amplifying TCR beta CDR3 regions. In the first-round RT-PCR of the TCR CDR3, the HTBI primer set was used. MiXCR was run by TCRdb on the multiplex PCR reads, yielding one entry per CDR3 protein. The sample consists of 300,000 or so distinct CDR3 sequences, roughly 21% of them appearing once. This clonotype was found a few times. V lost 2 bases and J lost 1, with 5 bases in between. CDR1 is SGHDN, CDR2 FVKESK, per germline. This CDR3 is 13 amino acids long.

What was sequenced was blood. The sequence derives from a woman between 45 and 65 years old with Graves' hyperthyroidism. The chain joins TRBV14 to TRBJ1-1, with unresolved D. Written as DNA, the CDR3 is TGTGCCAGCAGCCAAATACAGAACACTGAAGCTTTCTTT. Its translation: CASSQIQNTEAFF.